Sequencing of this TCR beta chain was carried out in a study of blood T cells in healthy people across ages. This clonotype occurred many times. The antigen remains unidentified. Then a second PCR, running roughly 7 to 11 cycles, was carried out with a sample-barcoded 5' primer and a J-beta primer mix. TCRdb re-called the 5' RACE reads through MiXCR, storing one row per CDR3 protein. The sample has about 640,000 distinct CDR3 sequences; approximately 30% are singletons. V lost 9 bases, J lost 5 bases, and 19 bases lay in between. This CDR3 comprises 14 residues. Germline assignment: CDR1 MNHEY and CDR2 SVGAGI. Broader study findings: In long-lived donors, naive CD4+ cell counts and diversity exceeded those of aged donors.

The chain joins TRBV6-5 to TRBJ2-5; the D gene is possibly TRBD2 (7 bases). The clonotype comes from a woman older than 75 in good health. The sequenced material came from blood. The CDR3 DNA reads as TGTGCCAGTGGAGGGGGGGGGGCGAGGGAGACCCAGTACTTC. As protein: CASGGGGARETQYF.